This T cell receptor (beta chain) was sequenced in a study of CD8+ T cells in alopecia areata. The CDR3 covers 11 residues. From germline, CDR1 is MDHEN and CDR2 SYDVKM. Trimming removed 6 bases from V and 11 bases from J, with 13 bases in between. Sequencing used cDNA as its template, made by extracting RNA and reverse transcribing it. Profiled with immunoSEQ multiplex PCR; TCRdb holds only in-frame clones, not every one. The profile covers about 99,000 clones, with around 50% appearing a single time and around 8.5% taken by the ten largest. Source material: CD4+ T cells sorted from blood. The rearrangement joins TRBV28 to TRBJ1-1; D remains unclear. The receptor was isolated from a human donor in good health. CDR3 coding DNA: TGTGCCAGCAGCCAAGTAGGGTACGCTTTCTTT. Protein: CASSQVGYAFF.